The entry below gives a single TCR beta chain sequence along with its context. Its antigen is still unknown. Per-nucleotide qualities are absent, and no much larger clonotype sits a single base away. Other nucleotide sequences in the sample specify the same CDR3. The time point label on this specimen signifies: baseline before first vaccination. Vaccinee samples came from UK trials COV001 and COV002, including a single-blind randomized controlled phase 2/3 trial of AZD1222 (ChAdOx1 nCoV-19) in healthy adults. For TCRbeta chain sequencing, PBMC samples were collected from trial participants at day 0 and at day 28 after the second dose. The V end loses 0 bases and the J end loses 4 bases, and a stretch of 15 bases separates them. The CDR3 sequence holds 16 residues, the cysteine and phenylalanine included. Kept here is only the CDR3 DNA, which spans 48 bases and is read in frame from base 1. The CDR1 and CDR2 encoded by the germline V gene are LGHNA and YSLEER.

This sample is part of a study of T cell responses to AZD1222 COVID-19 vaccine (dated by TCRdb to the early 2020s). Context from the whole study: AZD1222 recipients with second doses at about 4 weeks or about 12 weeks were pooled, because spike-specific TCR depth and breadth did not differ between schedules. Enrollment into the trials was organized by age into subgroups of 18-55, 56-69 and 70-plus years, and those subgroups contained approximately 150, 30 and 60 TCR-sequenced participants, respectively. A total of 230 to 250 trial participants underwent TCR sequencing, of whom about 210 had received two doses of AZD1222 and about 25 had received two doses of the MenACWY control vaccine. The study at large found these results: Because no samples from the day 14 peak response were available, repertoires could be characterized only after the peak T cell response. Reportedly, close to half of the unique spike-specific TCRs recognized epitopes lying outside the regions that are mutated in the B.1.351 and B.1.1.7 variants. The vaccine-associated CD4 TCRs covered the entire spike protein, and the dominant responses fell in regions 160-218 and 743-854. Spike-specific TCR breadth and depth rose significantly after two AZD1222 doses compared with day 0 and with MenACWY recipients. In the small 56-69-year group, the increase in depth fell short of significance, most likely because of low power. Only a handful of AZD1222 recipients were SARS-CoV-2 seropositive at baseline, limiting conclusions about previously exposed vaccinees. Participants were mostly white British and included more females than males, and it was suggested by the authors that clonal diversity may have been underestimated.

The CDR3 regions of human TCRbeta chains were subjected to immunosequencing. Processing in the source paper ran as follows. TCRs in the repertoires were compared against a reference library of SARS-CoV-2-specific TCRs that had been generated with the MIRA antigen-specificity platform. Breadth was defined as the fraction of unique TCRs that were SARS-CoV-2-associated, and depth was defined as the fraction of total T cells that were SARS-CoV-2-associated. Using the MIRA data, every spike-specific TCR was mapped to the spike region that the TCR reacted to and assigned to either a CD4 or a CD8 class. Log10-transformed breadth and depth values were compared by one-way ANOVA with Sidak's multiple comparisons tests. Here the immuneACCESS table is served through TCRdb, limited to in-frame sequences with V and J called. Missing clones are a known gap in these copies; in checked studies unresolved V genes cover under half, and the rest lacks a known reason. V and J calls plus clone size are reproduced from that table; the DNA served to infer D and trimming. This sample comprises approximately 190,000 clones, approximately 90% of them detected only once. The ten top clones hold roughly 0.99% of the sample.

The rearrangement combines TRBV4-3 with TRBJ1-2, with no confident D gene call. The receptor was isolated from an adult in good health. This specimen consisted of peripheral blood, obtained on day 0 of AZD1222 vaccination. This receptor has the CDR3 CASSQDLQYSIYGYTF. Read as DNA, the sequence is TGCGCCAGCAGCCAAGATTTACAGTACTCAATCTATGGCTACACCTTC.